This entry is about one T cell receptor (beta chain). Its matching antigen is unknown. This specimen comes from a study of cytomegalovirus exposure and HLA in healthy donors. General study findings and limits: Many donors shared some public TCRs, even though most TCR sequences were rare.

60 Vbeta and 13 Jbeta primers were used in PCR. Only in-frame clones appear in the TCRdb table, and some are missing; sequencing was by immunoSEQ multiplex PCR. Of roughly 200,000 clones in the sample, more than 65% were seen once. The clonotype originates from a woman in her fifties or sixties in good health and CMV-seronegative. The material sequenced was PBMCs.

CDR3 protein: CASSVGPGDYEQYF. For the CDR3, the DNA is TGTGCCAGCAGCGTAGGCCCAGGGGACTACGAGCAGTACTTC. The chain recombines TRBV9 with TRBJ2-7; TRBD1 is a possible D gene (6 bases). CDR1 and CDR2 from the germline V gene are SGDLS and YYNGEE. The CDR3 is made up of 14 amino acids. V was shortened by 0 bases and J by 3 bases, with 10 bases between the two germline ends. Variable domain in full (rest from reference TRBV9 and TRBJ2-7): DSGVTQTPKHLITATGQRVTLRCSPRSGDLSVYWYQQSLDQGLQFLIQYYNGEERAKGNILERFSAQQFPDLHSELNLSSLELGDSALYFCASSVGPGDYEQYFGPGTRLTVT.